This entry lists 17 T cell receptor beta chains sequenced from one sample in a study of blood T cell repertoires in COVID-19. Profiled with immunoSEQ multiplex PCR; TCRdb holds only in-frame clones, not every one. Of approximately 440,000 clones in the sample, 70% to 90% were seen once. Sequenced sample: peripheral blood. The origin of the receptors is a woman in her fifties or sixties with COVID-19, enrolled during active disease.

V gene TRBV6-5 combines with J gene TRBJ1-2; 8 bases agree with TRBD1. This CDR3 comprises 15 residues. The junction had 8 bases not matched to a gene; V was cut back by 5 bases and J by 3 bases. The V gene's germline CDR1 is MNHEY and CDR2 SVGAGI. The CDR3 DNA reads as TGTGCCAGCAGTACGGCTGGACAGGGCTACTATGGCTACACCTTC. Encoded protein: CASSTAGQGYYGYTF.

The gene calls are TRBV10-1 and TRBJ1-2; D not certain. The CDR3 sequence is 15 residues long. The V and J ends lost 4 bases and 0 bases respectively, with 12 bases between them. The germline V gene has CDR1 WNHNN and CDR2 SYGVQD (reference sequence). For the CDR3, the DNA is TGCGCCAGCAGTGCCTCGCGGGCTCCTAACTATGGCTACACCTTC. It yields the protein CASSASRAPNYGYTF.

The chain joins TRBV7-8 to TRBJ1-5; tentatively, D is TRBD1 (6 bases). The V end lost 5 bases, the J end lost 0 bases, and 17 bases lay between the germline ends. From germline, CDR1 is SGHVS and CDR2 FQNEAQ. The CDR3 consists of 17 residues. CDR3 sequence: CASSPIPGQNSNQPQHF. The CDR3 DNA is TGTGCCAGCAGCCCTATTCCGGGACAAAATAGCAATCAGCCCCAGCATTTT.

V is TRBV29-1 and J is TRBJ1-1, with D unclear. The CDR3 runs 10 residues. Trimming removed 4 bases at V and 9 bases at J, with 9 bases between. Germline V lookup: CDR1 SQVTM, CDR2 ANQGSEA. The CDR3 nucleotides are TGCAGCGTTGTGGGAGCACAAGCTTTCTTT. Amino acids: CSVVGAQAFF.

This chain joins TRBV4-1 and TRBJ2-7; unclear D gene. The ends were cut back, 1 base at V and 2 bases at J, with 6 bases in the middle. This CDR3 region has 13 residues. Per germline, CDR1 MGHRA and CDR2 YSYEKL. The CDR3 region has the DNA TGCGCCAGCAGCCAAGTGGCGGCCTACGAGCAGTACTTC. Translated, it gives CASSQVAAYEQYF.

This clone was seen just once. The CDR3 loop is CASSLAGGLGDTQYF. For the CDR3, the DNA is TGTGCCAGCAGCTTAGCGGGGGGCCTAGGGGATACGCAGTATTTT. V is TRBV7-3 and J is TRBJ2-3; 8 bases match TRBD2. The length of the CDR3 is 15 residues. Germline-derived CDR1 and CDR2 are SGHTA and FQGTGA. J gave up 6 bases and V 2 bases, and 7 bases lay outside the gene matches.

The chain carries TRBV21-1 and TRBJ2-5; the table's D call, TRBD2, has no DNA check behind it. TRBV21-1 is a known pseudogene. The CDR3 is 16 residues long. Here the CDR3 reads CASSHARGRAEETQYF. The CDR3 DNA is TGTGCCAGCAGCCACGCCAGAGGGAGGGCTGAAGAGACCCAGTACTTC.

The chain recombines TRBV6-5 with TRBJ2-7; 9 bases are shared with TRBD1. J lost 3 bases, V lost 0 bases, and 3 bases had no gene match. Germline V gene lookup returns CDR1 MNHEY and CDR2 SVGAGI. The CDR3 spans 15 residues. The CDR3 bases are TGTGCCAGCAGTTACTCCAGGGGACAGGGCTACGAGCAGTACTTC. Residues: CASSYSRGQGYEQYF.

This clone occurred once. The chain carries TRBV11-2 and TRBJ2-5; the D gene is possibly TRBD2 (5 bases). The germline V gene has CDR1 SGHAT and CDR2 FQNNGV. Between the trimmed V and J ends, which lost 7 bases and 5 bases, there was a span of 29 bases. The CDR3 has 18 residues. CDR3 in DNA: TGTGCCAGCACCCTCTTAGAGTTGGATTGGCGGGTAGTCGAGACCCAGTACTTC. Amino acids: CASTLLELDWRVVETQYF.

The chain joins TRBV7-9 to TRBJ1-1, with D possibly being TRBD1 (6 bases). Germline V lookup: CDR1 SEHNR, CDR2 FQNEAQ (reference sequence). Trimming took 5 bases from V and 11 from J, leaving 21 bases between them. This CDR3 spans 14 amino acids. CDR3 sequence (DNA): TGTGCCAGCAGCCCATCACAGGGTATCGGCCCGGCTTTCTTT. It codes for CASSPSQGIGPAFF.

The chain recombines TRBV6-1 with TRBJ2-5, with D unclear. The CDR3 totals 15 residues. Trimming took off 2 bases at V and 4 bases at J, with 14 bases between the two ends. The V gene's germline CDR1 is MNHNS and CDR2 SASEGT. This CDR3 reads CASSELFSGGETQYF. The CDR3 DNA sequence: TGTGCCAGCAGTGAATTATTCAGTGGCGGAGAGACCCAGTACTTC.

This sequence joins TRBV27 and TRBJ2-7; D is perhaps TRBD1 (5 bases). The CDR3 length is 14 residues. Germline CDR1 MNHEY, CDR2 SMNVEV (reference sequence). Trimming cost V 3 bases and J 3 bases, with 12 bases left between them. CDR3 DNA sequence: TGTGCCAGCAGTTTCAGGGTAGGGTTCTACGAGCAGTACTTC. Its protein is CASSFRVGFYEQYF.

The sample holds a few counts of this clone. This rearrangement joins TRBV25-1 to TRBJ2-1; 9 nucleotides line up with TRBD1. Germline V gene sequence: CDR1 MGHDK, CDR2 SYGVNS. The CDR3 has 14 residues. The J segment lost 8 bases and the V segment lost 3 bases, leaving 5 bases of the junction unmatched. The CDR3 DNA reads TGTGCCAGCAGTGAGGGACAGGGAGGGGATGAGCAGTTCTTC. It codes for CASSEGQGGDEQFF.

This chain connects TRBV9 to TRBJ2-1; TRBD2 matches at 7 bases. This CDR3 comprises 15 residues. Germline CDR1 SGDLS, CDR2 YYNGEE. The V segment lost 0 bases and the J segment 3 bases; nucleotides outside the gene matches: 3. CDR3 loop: CASSVGSGNYNEQFF. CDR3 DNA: TGTGCCAGCAGCGTAGGGAGCGGGAACTACAATGAGCAGTTCTTC.

In nucleotides, the CDR3 is TGTGCCTGGAGTGGGACAGGCAACTATGGCTACACCTTC. Translation: CAWSGTGNYGYTF. The chain links TRBV30 to TRBJ1-2; 7 positions match TRBD1. Germline values: CDR1 GTSNPN, CDR2 SVGIG (reference sequence). V was clipped by 1 base and J by 2 bases; unmatched bases: 1. CDR3 length equals 13 residues.

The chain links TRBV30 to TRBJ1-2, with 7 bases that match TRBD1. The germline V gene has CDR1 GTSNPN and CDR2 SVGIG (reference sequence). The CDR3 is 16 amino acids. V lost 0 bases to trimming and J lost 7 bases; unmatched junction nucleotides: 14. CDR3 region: CAWSVTRTGSGGGYTF. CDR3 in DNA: TGTGCCTGGAGTGTAACCCGGACAGGCTCCGGGGGTGGCTACACCTTC. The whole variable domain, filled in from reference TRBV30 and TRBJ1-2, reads SQTIHQWPATLVQPVGSPLSLECTVEGTSNPNLYWYRQAAGRGLQLLFYSVGIGQISSEVPQNLSASRPQDRQFILSSKKLLLSDSGFYLCAWSVTRTGSGGGYTFGSGTRLTVV.

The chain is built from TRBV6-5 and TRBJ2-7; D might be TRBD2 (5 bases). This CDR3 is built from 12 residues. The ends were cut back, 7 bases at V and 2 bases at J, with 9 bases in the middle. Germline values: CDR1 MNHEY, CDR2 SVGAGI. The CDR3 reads CASKAGAYEQYF. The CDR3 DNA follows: TGTGCCAGCAAGGCGGGTGCCTACGAGCAGTACTTC.